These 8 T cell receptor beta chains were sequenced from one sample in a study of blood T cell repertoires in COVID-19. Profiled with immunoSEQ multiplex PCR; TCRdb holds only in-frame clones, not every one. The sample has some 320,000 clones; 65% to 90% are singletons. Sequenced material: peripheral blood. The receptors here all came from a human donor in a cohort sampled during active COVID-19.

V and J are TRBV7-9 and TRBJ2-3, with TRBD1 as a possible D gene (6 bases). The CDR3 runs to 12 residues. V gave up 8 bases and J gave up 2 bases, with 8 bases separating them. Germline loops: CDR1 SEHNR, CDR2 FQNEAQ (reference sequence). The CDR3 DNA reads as TGTGCCAGCGGACAGACCACAGATACGCAGTATTTT. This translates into CASGQTTDTQYF.

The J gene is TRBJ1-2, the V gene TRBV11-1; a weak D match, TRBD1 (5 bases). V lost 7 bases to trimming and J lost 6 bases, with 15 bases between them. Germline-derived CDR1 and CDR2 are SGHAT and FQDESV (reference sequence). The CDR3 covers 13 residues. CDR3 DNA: TGTGCCAGCACCGTGGGTGGACATAATGGCTACACCTTC. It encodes CASTVGGHNGYTF.

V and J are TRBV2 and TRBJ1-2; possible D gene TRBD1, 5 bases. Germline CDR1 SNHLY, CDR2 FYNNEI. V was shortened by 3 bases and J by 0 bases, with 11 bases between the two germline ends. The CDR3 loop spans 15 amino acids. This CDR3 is CASSEETAANYGYTF. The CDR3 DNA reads TGTGCCAGCAGTGAGGAGACAGCAGCTAACTATGGCTACACCTTC.

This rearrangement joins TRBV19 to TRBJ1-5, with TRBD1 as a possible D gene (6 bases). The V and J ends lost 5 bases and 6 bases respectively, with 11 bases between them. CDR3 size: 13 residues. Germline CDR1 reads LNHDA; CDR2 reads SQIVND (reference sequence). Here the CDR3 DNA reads TGTGCCAGTAGTTACAGGGTGGTTCAGCCCCAGCATTTT. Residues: CASSYRVVQPQHF.

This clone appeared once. For the CDR3, the DNA is TGTGCCAGCAGTTATACTCCTTCGGACAGTAAAGCTTTCTTT. This codes for CASSYTPSDSKAFF. This rearrangement joins TRBV6-5 to TRBJ1-1, with a weak D call TRBD1 (6 bases). The CDR3 contains 14 residues. V gave up 3 bases and J gave up 9 bases, with 17 bases separating them. Germline values: CDR1 MNHEY, CDR2 SVGAGI.

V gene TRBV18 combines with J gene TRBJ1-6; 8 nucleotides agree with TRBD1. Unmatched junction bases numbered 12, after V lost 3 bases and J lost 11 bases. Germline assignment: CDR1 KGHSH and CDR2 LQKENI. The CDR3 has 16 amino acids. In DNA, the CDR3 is TGTGCCAGCTCACCCGTAGCCGGGACAGGATTAACACCCCTCCACTTT. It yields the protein CASSPVAGTGLTPLHF.

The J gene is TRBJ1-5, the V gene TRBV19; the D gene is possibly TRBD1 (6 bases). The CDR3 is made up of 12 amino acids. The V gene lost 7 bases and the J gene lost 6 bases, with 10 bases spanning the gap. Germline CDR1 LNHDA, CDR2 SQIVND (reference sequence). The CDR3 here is CASMQGIQPQHF. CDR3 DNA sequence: TGTGCCAGTATGCAGGGGATTCAGCCCCAGCATTTT. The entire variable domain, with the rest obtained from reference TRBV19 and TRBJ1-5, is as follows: DGGITQSPKYLFRKEGQNVTLSCEQNLNHDAMYWYRQDPGQGLRLIYYSQIVNDFQKGDIAEGYSVSREKKESFPLTVTSAQKNPTAFYLCASMQGIQPQHFGDGTRLSIL.

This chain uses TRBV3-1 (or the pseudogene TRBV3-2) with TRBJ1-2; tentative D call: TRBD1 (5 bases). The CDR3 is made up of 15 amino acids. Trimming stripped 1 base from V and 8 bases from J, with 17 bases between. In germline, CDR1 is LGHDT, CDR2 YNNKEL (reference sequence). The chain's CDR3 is CASSQGGAQPLGYTF. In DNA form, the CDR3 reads TGTGCCAGCAGCCAAGGCGGGGCACAGCCTTTGGGCTACACCTTC.